A selection of T cell receptor beta chains follows, all from one sample in a study of T cell responses to AZD1222 COVID-19 vaccine. Libraries were prepared by immunoSEQ multiplex PCR; TCRdb keeps only in-frame clonotypes and omits some of them. The repertoire consists of about 150,000 clones, with 92% occurring once and the leading ten covering roughly 3.3%. The sequences come from peripheral blood, collected 28 days after the second AZD1222 dose. The receptors stem from an adult who received the AZD1222 COVID-19 vaccine. CDR3s include the opening cysteine and the closing phenylalanine or tryptophan. The D gene is left open where the match is weak. Some rows mark clone size as missing; the rest say once, few, many or name a class of expanded clone.

TRBD2,.,TRBJ2-2,TRBV18,CASSPGLADDRELFF,TGTGCCAGCTCACCGGGACTAGCGGACGACCGGGAGCTGTTTTTT
.,.,TRBJ2-1,TRBV7-6,CASSLGFGQGGYNEQFF,TGTGCCAGCAGCTTAGGGTTCGGGCAGGGAGGCTACAATGAGCAGTTCTTC
.,few,TRBJ1-4,TRBV3-1/TRBV3-2,CASSRPGRQGEKLFF,TGTGCCAGCAGCCGACCGGGACGGCAAGGTGAAAAACTGTTTTTT
TRBD1,once,TRBJ1-2,TRBV7-9,CASSPGQGANYGYTF,TGTGCCAGCAGCCCCGGACAGGGGGCTAACTATGGCTACACCTTC
TRBD1,.,TRBJ2-1,TRBV6-4,CASREQGGPYNEQFF,TGTGCCAGCAGGGAACAGGGGGGTCCTTACAATGAGCAGTTCTTC
TRBD1,.,TRBJ2-3,TRBV24-1,CATSDPAGGVDTQYF,TGTGCCACCAGTGACCCCGCAGGGGGCGTAGATACGCAGTATTTT
TRBD1,.,TRBJ1-5,TRBV13,CASSSTGGNQPQHF,TGTGCCAGCAGCTCGACAGGGGGCAATCAGCCCCAGCATTTT
TRBD1,.,TRBJ1-4,TRBV5-6,CASSLGGTGSVGEKLFF,TGTGCCAGCAGCTTGGGAGGGACAGGGTCTGTCGGAGAAAAACTGTTTTTT
.,.,TRBJ1-6,TRBV28,CASSLPPSSYNSPLHF,TGTGCCAGCAGTTTACCCCCGAGCTCCTATAATTCACCCCTCCACTTT
TRBD2,.,TRBJ2-1,TRBV5-1,CASSLGDYTYNEQFF,TGCGCCAGCAGCTTGGGGGACTACACCTACAATGAGCAGTTCTTC
TRBD2,.,TRBJ2-3,TRBV9,CASSRSGASTDTQYF,TGTGCCAGCAGCCGTAGCGGGGCTAGCACAGATACGCAGTATTTT
.,.,TRBJ1-6,TRBV6-1,CASSEGGDSPLHF,TGTGCCAGCAGTGAAGGGGGGGATTCACCCCTCCACTTT
TRBD1,.,TRBJ2-7,TRBV19,CASTPGQGAYEQYF,TGTGCCAGTACCCCGGGACAGGGGGCCTACGAGCAGTACTTC
.,.,TRBJ2-7,TRBV20-1,CSARDLAEQYF,TGCAGTGCTAGAGATCTAGCAGAGCAGTACTTC
TRBD1,.,TRBJ1-1,TRBV28,CASSSLGQENVAFF,TGTGCCAGCAGTTCCCTCGGACAGGAAAACGTAGCTTTCTTT
.,.,TRBJ1-2,TRBV27,CASSSERGRGYTF,TGTGCCAGCAGTTCGGAAAGGGGACGAGGCTACACCTTC
TRBD1,.,TRBJ2-7,TRBV28,CASKPGQRENEQYF,TGTGCCAGCAAACCGGGACAGCGAGAAAACGAGCAGTACTTC
TRBD2,.,TRBJ2-7,TRBV27,CASGSGSYEQYF,TGTGCCAGCGGTAGCGGGAGCTACGAGCAGTACTTC
.,.,TRBJ2-7,TRBV10-1,CASSEGQSHEQYF,TGCGCCAGCAGTGAGGGACAGTCCCACGAGCAGTACTTC
TRBD1,.,TRBJ1-2,TRBV19,CASSMGQGVFVYGYTF,TGTGCCAGTAGTATGGGACAGGGGGTCTTCGTCTATGGCTACACCTTC
.,.,TRBJ2-2,TRBV3-1/TRBV3-2,CASRRTVTGELFF,TGTGCCAGCAGGCGGACAGTCACCGGGGAGCTGTTTTTT
.,.,TRBJ1-2,TRBV4-1,CASSQDWGRTLGYTF,TGCGCCAGCAGCCAAGATTGGGGCAGGACCCTTGGCTACACCTTC
TRBD1,.,TRBJ2-1,TRBV24-1,CATSDLIGQGRRGIPYNEQFF,TGTGCCACCAGTGATTTGATCGGACAGGGGAGACGGGGCATCCCATACAATGAGCAGTTCTTC
.,once,TRBJ2-7,TRBV21-1,CASTRNLRGPSYEQYF,TGTGCCAGCACCCGAAACCTGAGGGGGCCCTCCTACGAGCAGTACTTC
TRBD1,.,TRBJ2-7,TRBV7-9,CASTYRQGFGYEQYF,TGTGCCAGCACCTACCGACAGGGTTTCGGCTACGAGCAGTACTTC
.,.,TRBJ1-1,TRBV5-1,CASSLDSEAFF,TGCGCCAGCAGCTTGGACAGCGAAGCTTTCTTT
.,.,TRBJ2-3,TRBV9,CASSASFRTANTDTQYF,TGTGCCAGCAGCGCATCCTTCCGGACAGCCAACACAGATACGCAGTATTTT
.,.,TRBJ2-7,TRBV4-1,CASSQELIYEQYF,TGCGCCAGCAGCCAAGAGCTGATTTACGAGCAGTACTTC
TRBD2,.,TRBJ2-1,TRBV30,CAWSSGGGYNEQFF,TGTGCCTGGAGTAGTGGGGGGGGCTACAATGAGCAGTTCTTC
TRBD2,.,TRBJ2-1,TRBV30,CAWGGGEQFF,TGTGCCTGGGGGGGAGGGGAGCAGTTCTTC
.,.,TRBJ1-5,TRBV6-5,CASSSGINQPQHF,TGTGCCAGCAGTTCAGGGATCAATCAGCCCCAGCATTTT
.,.,TRBJ1-4,TRBV6-4,CASSFEVDEKLFF,TGTGCCAGCAGTTTTGAAGTTGACGAAAAACTGTTTTTT
TRBD2,.,TRBJ2-1,TRBV7-9,CASSLAATSGVHNEQFF,TGTGCCAGCAGCTTAGCAGCCACTAGCGGGGTACACAATGAGCAGTTCTTC
TRBD2,once,TRBJ2-3,TRBV6-2/TRBV6-3,CASSYPVAGTSTDTQYF,TGTGCCAGCAGTTACCCCGTAGCGGGTACTAGCACAGATACGCAGTATTTT
.,once,TRBJ2-2,TRBV19,CASTVWQGSGELFF,TGTGCCAGTACCGTATGGCAGGGTTCCGGGGAGCTGTTTTTT
TRBD2,.,TRBJ2-5,TRBV27,CASNPLRGPSGRRQETQYF,TGTGCCAGCAATCCCCTTAGAGGTCCTAGCGGGAGGCGCCAAGAGACCCAGTACTTC
.,.,TRBJ2-7,TRBV7-2,CASSLYTSSYEQYF,TGTGCCAGCAGCTTATACACCAGCTCCTACGAGCAGTACTTC
.,.,TRBJ2-1,TRBV5-6,CASSLPGLVNEQFF,TGTGCCAGCAGCTTGCCGGGATTGGTAAATGAGCAGTTCTTC
.,.,TRBJ1-1,TRBV7-9,CASSLLSLMNTEAFF,TGTGCCAGCAGCTTACTCTCGCTAATGAACACTGAAGCTTTCTTT
TRBD2,.,TRBJ2-5,TRBV7-3,CASSLGGLAEETQYF,TGTGCCAGCAGCTTAGGGGGACTAGCGGAAGAGACCCAGTACTTC
TRBD1,.,TRBJ2-1,TRBV18,CASSPTGGGSDNEQFF,TGTGCCAGCTCACCCACAGGGGGCGGTTCGGACAATGAGCAGTTCTTC
.,.,TRBJ1-1,TRBV7-3,CASSLNGAGFTEAFF,TGTGCCAGCAGCTTAAATGGTGCCGGGTTTACTGAAGCTTTCTTT